This T cell receptor (beta chain) originates from a study of T cell responses to AZD1222 COVID-19 vaccine. General observations from the study: Variant regions that are unmutated are reportedly the target of nearly half of spike-specific TCRs. Mostly white British, mostly female donors; authors suggested clonal diversity may be underestimated.

Here immunoSEQ multiplex PCR was the method, and the copy in TCRdb shows in-frame clones only, minus some. The sample carries 80,000 to 90,000 clones, about 90% recorded once. J lost 7 bases, V lost 8 bases, and 6 bases had no gene match. This CDR3 comprises 12 residues. With regard to this clone: Its specificity is unknown.

Sequences were derived from peripheral blood, sampled on day 0 of AZD1222 vaccination. V is TRBV12-3 or TRBV12-4 and J is TRBJ2-3; 7 bases map to TRBD1. The TCR sequence derives from an adult in good health. The CDR3 loop is CASVTGAYTQYF. The CDR3 DNA reads TGTGCCAGCGTAACAGGGGCCTATACGCAGTATTTT.